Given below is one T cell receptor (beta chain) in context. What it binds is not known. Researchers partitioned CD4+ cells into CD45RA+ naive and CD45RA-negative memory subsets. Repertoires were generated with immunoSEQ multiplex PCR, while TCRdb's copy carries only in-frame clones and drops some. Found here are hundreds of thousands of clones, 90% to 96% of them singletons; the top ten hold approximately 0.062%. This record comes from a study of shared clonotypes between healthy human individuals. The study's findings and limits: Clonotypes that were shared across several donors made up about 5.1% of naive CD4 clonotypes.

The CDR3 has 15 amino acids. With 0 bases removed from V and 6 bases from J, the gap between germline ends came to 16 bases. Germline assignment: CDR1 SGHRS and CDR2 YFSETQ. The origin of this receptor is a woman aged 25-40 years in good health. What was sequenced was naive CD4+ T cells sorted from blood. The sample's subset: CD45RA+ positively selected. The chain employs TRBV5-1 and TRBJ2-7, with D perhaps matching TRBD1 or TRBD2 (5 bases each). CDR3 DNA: TGCGCCAGCAGCTTGGAGGGGACCTTCGGTAGCGAGCAGTACTTC. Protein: CASSLEGTFGSEQYF.